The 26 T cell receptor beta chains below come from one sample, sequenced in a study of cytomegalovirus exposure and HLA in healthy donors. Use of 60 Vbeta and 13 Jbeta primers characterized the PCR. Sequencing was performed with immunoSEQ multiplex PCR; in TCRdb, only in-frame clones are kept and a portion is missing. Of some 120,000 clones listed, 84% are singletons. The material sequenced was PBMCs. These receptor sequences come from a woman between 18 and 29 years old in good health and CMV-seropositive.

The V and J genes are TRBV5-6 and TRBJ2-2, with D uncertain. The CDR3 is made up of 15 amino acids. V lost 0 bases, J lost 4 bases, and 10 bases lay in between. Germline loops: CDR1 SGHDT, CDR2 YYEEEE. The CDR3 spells CASSLAGLITGELFF. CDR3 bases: TGTGCCAGCAGCTTGGCAGGTCTGATCACCGGGGAGCTGTTTTTT.

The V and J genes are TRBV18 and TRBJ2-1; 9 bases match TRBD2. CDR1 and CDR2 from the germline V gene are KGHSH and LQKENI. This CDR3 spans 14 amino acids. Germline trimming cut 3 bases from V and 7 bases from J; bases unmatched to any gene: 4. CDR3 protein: CASSPGTSINEQFF. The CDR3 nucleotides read TGTGCCAGCTCACCTGGGACTAGCATAAATGAGCAGTTCTTC. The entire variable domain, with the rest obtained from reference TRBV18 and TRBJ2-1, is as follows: NAGVMQNPRHLVRRRGQEARLRCSPMKGHSHVYWYRQLPEEGLKFMVYLQKENIIDESGMPKERFSAEFPKEGPSILRIQQVVRGDSAAYFCASSPGTSINEQFFGPGTRLTVL.

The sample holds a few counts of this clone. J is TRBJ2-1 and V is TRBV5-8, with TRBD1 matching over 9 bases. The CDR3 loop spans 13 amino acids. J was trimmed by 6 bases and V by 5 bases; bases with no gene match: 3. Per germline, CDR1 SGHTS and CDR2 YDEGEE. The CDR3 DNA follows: TGTGCCAGCAGATTGACAGGGGGCAATGAGCAGTTCTTC. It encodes CASRLTGGNEQFF.

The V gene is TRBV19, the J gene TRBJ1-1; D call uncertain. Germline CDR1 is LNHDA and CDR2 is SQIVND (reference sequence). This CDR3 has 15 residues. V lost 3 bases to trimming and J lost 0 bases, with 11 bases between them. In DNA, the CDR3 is TGTGCCAGTAGTATCGGGGTAGGGATGAACACTGAAGCTTTCTTT. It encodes CASSIGVGMNTEAFF.

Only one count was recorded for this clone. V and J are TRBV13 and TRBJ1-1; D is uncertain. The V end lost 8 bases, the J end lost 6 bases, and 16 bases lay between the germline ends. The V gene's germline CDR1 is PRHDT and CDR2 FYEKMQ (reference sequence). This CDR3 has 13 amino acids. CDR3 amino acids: CASASNGVAEAFF. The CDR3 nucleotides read TGTGCCAGCGCCAGTAATGGTGTGGCTGAAGCTTTCTTT.

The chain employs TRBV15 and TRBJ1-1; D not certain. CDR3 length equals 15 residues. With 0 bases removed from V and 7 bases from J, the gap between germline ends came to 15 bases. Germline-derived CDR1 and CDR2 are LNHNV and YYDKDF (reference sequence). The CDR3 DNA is TGTGCCACCAGCAGAGAGTTGCTGGTAGAGAATGAAGCTTTCTTT. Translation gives CATSRELLVENEAFF.

Written as DNA, the CDR3 is TGTGCCAGCGCCAGGGAATATAATTCACCCCTCCACTTT. Its translation is CASAREYNSPLHF. The chain combines TRBV25-1 with TRBJ1-6, with D tentatively TRBD1 (5 bases). Per germline, CDR1 MGHDK and CDR2 SYGVNS. V gave up 8 bases and J gave up 4 bases, with 9 bases separating them. The CDR3 is 13 amino acids.

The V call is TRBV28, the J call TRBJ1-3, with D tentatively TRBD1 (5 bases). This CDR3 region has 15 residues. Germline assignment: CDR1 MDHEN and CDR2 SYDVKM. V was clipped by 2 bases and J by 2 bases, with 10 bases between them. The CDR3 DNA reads TGTGCCAGCAGTTTACAGGGCATAGCTGGAAACACCATATATTTT. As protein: CASSLQGIAGNTIYF.

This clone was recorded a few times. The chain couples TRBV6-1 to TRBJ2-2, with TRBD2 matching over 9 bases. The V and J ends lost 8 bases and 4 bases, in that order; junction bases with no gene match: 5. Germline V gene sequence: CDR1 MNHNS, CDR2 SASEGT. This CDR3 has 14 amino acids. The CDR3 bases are TGTGCCAGCTTTAATAGCGGGGGCACCGGGGAGCTGTTTTTT. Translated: CASFNSGGTGELFF.

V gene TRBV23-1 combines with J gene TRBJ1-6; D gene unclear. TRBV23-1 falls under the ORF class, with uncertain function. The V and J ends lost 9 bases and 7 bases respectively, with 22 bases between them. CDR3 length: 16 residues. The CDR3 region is CARALPGTQPNSPLHF. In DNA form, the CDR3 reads TGCGCCAGAGCCTTACCGGGAACCCAGCCGAATTCACCCCTCCACTTT.

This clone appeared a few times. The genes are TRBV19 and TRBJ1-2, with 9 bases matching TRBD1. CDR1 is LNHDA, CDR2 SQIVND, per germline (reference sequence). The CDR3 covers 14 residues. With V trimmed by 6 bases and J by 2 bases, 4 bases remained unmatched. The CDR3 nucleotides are TGTGCCAGTAGACAGGGGGCGATGAACTATGGCTACACCTTC. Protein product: CASRQGAMNYGYTF.

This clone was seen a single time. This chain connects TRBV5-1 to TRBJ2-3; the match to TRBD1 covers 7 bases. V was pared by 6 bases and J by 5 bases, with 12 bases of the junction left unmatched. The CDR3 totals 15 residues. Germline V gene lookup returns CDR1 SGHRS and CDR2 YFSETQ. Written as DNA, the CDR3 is TGCGCCAGCACCCCGACGGGCCGGACAGGAGATACGCAGTATTTT. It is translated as CASTPTGRTGDTQYF.

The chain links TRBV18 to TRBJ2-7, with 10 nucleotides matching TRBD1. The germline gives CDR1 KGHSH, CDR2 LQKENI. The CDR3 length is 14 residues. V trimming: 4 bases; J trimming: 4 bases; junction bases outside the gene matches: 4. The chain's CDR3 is CASSRDRGGYEQYF. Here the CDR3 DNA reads TGTGCCAGCTCACGGGACAGGGGTGGATACGAGCAGTACTTC.

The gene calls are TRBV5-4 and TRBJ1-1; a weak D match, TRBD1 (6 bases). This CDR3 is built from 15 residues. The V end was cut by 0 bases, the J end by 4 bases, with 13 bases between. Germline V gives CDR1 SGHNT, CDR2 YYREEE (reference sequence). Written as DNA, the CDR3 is TGTGCCAGCAGCTTGGGAACGGACAGTACCACTGAAGCTTTCTTT. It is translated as CASSLGTDSTTEAFF.

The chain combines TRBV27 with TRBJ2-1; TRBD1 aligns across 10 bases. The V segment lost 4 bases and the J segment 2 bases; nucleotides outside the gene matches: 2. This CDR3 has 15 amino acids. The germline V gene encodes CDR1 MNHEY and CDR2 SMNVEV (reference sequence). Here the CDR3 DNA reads TGTGCCAGCAGTTACGGACAGGGGGCCTACAATGAGCAGTTCTTC. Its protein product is CASSYGQGAYNEQFF.

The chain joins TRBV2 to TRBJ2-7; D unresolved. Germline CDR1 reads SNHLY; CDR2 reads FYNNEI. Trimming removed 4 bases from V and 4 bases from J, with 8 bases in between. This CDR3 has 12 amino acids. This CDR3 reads CASSGPLYEQYF. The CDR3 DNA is TGTGCCAGCAGTGGTCCTCTTTACGAGCAGTACTTC.

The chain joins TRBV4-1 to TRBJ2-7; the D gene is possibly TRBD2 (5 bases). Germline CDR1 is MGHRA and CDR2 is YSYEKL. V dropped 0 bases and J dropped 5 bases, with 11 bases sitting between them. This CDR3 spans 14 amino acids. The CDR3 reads CASSQDPLAHEQYF. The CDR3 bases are TGCGCCAGCAGCCAAGATCCCCTAGCTCACGAGCAGTACTTC.

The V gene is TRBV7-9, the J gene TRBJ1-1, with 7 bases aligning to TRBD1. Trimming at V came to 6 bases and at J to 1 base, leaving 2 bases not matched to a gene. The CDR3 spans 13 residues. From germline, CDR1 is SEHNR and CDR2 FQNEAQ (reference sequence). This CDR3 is CASSPGGNTEAFF. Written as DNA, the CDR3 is TGTGCCAGCAGTCCAGGGGGGAACACTGAAGCTTTCTTT. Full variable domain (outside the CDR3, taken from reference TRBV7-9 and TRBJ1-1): DTGVSQNPRHKITKRGQNVTFRCDPISEHNRLYWYRQTLGQGPEFLTYFQNEAQLEKSRLLSDRFSAERPKGSFSTLEIQRTEQGDSAMYLCASSPGGNTEAFFGQGTRLTVV.

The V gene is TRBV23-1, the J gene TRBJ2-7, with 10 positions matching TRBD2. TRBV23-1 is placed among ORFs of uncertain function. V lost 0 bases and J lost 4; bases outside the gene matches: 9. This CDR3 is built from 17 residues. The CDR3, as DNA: TGCGCCAGCAGTCAATCGAATATAGCGGGGGGTGGTTACGAGCAGTACTTC. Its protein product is CASSQSNIAGGGYEQYF.

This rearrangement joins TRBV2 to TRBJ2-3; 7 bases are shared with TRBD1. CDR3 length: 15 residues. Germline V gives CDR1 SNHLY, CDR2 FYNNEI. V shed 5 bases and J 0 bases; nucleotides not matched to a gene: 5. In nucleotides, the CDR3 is TGTGCCAGCAGTACGGGACAGACTAGCACAGATACGCAGTATTTT. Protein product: CASSTGQTSTDTQYF.

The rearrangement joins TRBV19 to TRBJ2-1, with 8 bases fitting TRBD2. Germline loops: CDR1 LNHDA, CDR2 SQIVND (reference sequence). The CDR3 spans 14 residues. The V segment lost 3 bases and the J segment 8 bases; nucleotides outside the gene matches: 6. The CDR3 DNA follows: TGTGCCAGTAGTATCACGGGGGGGTTGGATGAGCAGTTCTTC. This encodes CASSITGGLDEQFF.

CDR3 coding DNA: TGTGCCATCAGTGGGACAGGGGGTATCAATGAGCAGTTCTTC. It yields the protein CAISGTGGINEQFF. V usage is TRBV10-3 and J usage is TRBJ2-1, with 10 bases aligning to TRBD1. The germline CDR1 and CDR2 sequences are ENHRY and SYGVKD. V shed 4 bases, J shed 6 bases, and the junction held 3 bases outside the gene matches. This CDR3 is built from 14 residues.

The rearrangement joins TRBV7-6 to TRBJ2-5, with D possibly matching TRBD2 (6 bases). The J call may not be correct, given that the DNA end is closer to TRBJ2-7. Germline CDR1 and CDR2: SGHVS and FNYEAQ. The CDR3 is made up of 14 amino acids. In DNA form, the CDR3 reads TGTGCCAGCAGCTTAGTAGCGGATTCCTACGAGCAGTACTTC. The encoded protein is CASSLVADSYEQYF.

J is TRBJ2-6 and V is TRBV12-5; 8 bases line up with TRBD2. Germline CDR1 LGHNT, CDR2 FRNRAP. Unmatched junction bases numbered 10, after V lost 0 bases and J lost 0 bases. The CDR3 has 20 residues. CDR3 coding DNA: TGTGCTAGTGGTTTGGTTAACACGGGGGGGGTCAGCTCTGGGGCCAACGTCCTGACTTTC. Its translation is CASGLVNTGGVSSGANVLTF.

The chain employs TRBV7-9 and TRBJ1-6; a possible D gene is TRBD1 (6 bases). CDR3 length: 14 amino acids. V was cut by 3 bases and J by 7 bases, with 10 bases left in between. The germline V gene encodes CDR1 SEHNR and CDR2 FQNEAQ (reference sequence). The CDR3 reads CASSFTGSNSPLHF. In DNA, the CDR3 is TGTGCCAGCAGCTTCACAGGGAGCAATTCACCCCTCCACTTT.

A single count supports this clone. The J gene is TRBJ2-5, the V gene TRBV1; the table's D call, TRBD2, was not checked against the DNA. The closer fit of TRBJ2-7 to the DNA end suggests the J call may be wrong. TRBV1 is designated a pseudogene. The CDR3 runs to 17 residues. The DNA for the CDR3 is TGCACCAGCAGACGACTAGCGGGGGCCCCTCACTTATACGAGCAGTACTTC. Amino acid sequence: CTSRRLAGAPHLYEQYF.